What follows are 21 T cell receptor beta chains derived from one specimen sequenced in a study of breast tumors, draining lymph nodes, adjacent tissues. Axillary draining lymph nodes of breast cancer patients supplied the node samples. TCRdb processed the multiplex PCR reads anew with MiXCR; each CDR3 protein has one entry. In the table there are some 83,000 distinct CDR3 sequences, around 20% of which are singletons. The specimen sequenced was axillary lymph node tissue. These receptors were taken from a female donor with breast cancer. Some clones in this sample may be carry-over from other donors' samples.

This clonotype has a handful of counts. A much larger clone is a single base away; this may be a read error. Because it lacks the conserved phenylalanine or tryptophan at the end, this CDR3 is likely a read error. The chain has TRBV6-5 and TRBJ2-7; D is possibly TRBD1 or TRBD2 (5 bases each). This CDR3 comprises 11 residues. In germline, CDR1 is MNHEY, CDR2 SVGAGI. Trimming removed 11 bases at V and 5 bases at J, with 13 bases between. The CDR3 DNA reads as TGTGCCTTCCGGGACGTAAACGAGCAGTACCTC. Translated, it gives CAFRDVNEQYL.

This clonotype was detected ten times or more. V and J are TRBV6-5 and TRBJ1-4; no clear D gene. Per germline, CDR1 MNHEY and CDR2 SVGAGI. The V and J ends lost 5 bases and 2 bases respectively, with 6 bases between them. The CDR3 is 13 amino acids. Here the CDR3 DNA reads TGTGCCAGCAGTGATGGGACTAATGAAAAACTGTTTTTT. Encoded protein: CASSDGTNEKLFF.

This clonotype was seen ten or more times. The CDR3 DNA is TGTGCCAGCAGAGCGGGGACTAGCGACTACGAGCAGTACTTC. Its translation: CASRAGTSDYEQYF. This rearrangement joins TRBV6-1 to TRBJ2-7; 10 bases map to TRBD2. The V gene end was trimmed by 6 bases and the J gene end by 3 bases; junction bases not matched to a gene: 5. The CDR3 has 14 residues. Germline V gene data show CDR1 as MNHNS and CDR2 as SASEGT.

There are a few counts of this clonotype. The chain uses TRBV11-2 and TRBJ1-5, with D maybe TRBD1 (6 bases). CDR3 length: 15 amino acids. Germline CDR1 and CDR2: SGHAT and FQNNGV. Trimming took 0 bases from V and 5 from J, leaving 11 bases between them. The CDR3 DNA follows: TGTGCCAGCAGCTTAGATCCTTCAGGGGATCAGCCCCAGCATTTT. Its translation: CASSLDPSGDQPQHF.

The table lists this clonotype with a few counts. The CDR3 region is CASSQRLAGGSGANVLTF. CDR3 nucleotide sequence: TGCGCCAGCAGCCAGAGACTAGCGGGAGGTTCTGGGGCCAACGTCCTGACTTTC. The V gene is TRBV4-1, the J gene TRBJ2-6; 13 positions match TRBD2. Trimming cost V 3 bases and J 1 base; bases outside gene matches: 3. The germline V gene encodes CDR1 MGHRA and CDR2 YSYEKL. The CDR3 is 18 amino acids.

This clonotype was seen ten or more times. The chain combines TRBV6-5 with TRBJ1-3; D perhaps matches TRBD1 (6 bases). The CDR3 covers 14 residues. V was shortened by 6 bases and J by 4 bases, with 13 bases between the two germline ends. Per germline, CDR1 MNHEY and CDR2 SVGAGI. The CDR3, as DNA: TGTGCCAGCAGACAAACAGGGCACGGAAACACCATATATTTT. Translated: CASRQTGHGNTIYF.

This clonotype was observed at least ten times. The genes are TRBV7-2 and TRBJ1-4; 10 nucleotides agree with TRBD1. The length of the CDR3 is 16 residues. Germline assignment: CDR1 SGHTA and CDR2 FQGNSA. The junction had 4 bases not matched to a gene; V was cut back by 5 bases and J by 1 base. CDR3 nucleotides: TGTGCCAGCAGCAAGGACAGGGGGATAACTAATGAAAAACTGTTTTTT. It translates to CASSKDRGITNEKLFF.

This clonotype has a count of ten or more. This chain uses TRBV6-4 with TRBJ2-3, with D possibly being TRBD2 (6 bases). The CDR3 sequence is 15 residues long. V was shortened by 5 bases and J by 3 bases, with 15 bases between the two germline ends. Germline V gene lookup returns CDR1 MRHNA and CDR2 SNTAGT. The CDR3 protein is CASSFGGSNTDTQYF. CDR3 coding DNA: TGTGCCAGCAGTTTCGGGGGTAGCAATACAGATACGCAGTATTTT.

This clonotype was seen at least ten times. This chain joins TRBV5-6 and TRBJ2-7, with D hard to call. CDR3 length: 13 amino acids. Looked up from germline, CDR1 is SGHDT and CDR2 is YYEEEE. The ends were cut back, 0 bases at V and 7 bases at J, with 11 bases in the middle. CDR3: CASSLGQLAEQYF. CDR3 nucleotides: TGTGCCAGCAGCTTGGGACAACTGGCGGAGCAGTACTTC.

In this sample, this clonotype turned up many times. CDR3 DNA: TGCAGTGCTAGATTGGATTCCCGGGGCACAGATACGCAGTATTTT. Translated: CSARLDSRGTDTQYF. V is TRBV20-1 and J is TRBJ2-3; D is uncertain. The CDR3 loop spans 15 amino acids. Germline CDR1 is DFQATT and CDR2 is SNEGSKA (reference sequence). Trimming pared 2 bases from V and 1 base from J, leaving 13 bases between.

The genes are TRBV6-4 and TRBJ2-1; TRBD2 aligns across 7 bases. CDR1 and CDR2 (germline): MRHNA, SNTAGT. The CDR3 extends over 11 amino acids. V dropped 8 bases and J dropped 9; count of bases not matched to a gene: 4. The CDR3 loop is CASGGDGEQFF. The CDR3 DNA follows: TGTGCCAGCGGGGGGGACGGTGAGCAGTTCTTC.

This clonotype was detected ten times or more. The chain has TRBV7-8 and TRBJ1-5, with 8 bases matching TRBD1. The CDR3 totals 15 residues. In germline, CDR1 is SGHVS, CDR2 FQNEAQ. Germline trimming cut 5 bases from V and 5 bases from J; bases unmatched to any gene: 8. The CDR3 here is CASSPRRGQDQPQHF. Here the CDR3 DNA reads TGTGCCAGCAGCCCCCGCAGGGGGCAGGATCAGCCCCAGCATTTT.

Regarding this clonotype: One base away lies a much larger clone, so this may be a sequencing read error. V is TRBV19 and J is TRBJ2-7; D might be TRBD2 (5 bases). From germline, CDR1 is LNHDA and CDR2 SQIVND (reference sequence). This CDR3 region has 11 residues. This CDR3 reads CASSMTNERYF. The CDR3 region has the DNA TGTGCCAGTAGTATGACTAACGAGCGGTACTTC. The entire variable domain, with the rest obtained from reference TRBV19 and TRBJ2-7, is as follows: DGGITQSPKYLFRKEGQNVTLSCEQNLNHDAMYWYRQDPGQGLRLIYYSQIVNDFQKGDIAEGYSVSREKKESFPLTVTSAQKNPTAFYLCASSMTNERYFGPGTRLTVT.

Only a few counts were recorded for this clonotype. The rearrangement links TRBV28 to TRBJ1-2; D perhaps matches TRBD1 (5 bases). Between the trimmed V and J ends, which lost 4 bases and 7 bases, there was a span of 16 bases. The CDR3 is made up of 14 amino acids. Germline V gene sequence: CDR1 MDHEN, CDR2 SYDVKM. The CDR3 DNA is TGTGCCAGCAGTTCCCCAGGGAGGGCTAGTGGCTACACCTTC. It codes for CASSSPGRASGYTF.

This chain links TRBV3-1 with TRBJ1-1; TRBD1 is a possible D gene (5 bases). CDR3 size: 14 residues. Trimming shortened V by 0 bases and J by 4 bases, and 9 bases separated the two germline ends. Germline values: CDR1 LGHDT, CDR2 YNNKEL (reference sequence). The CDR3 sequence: CASSQDPQGTEAFF. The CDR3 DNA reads TGTGCCAGCAGCCAAGATCCGCAGGGCACTGAAGCTTTCTTT.

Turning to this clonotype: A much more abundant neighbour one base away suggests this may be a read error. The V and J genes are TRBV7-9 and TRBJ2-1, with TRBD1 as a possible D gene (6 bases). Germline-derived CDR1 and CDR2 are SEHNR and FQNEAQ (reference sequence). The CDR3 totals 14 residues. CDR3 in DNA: TGTACCAGCAGCTTAGCACAGGGAGACAATGAGCAGTTCTTC. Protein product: CTSSLAQGDNEQFF.

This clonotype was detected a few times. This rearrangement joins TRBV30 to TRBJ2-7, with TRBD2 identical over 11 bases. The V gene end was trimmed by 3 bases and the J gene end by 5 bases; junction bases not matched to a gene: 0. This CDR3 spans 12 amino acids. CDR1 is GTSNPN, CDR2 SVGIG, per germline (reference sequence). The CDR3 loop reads CAWRLAGDEQYF. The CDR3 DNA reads TGTGCCTGGAGACTAGCGGGAGACGAGCAGTACTTC.

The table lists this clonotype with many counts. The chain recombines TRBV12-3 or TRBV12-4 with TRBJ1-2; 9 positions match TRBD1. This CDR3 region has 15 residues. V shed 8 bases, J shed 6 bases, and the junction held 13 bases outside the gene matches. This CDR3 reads CASSYPGTGRNGYTF. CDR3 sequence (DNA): TGTGCCAGCTCGTATCCAGGGACAGGGCGCAATGGCTACACCTTC.

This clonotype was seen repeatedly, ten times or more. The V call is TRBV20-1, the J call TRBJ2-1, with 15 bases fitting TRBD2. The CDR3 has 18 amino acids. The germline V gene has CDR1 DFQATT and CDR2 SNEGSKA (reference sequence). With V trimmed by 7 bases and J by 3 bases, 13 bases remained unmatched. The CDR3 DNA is TGCAGTGGGACTAGCGGGAGGGCCAACCCAGGGCTCTACAATGAGCAGTTCTTC. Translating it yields CSGTSGRANPGLYNEQFF.

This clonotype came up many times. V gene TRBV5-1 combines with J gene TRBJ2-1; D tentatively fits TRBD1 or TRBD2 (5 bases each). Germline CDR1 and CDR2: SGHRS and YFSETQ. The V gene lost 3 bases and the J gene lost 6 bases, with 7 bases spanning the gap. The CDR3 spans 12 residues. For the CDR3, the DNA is TGCGCCAGCAGCTGGGACCGCAATGAGCAGTTCTTC. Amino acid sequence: CASSWDRNEQFF.

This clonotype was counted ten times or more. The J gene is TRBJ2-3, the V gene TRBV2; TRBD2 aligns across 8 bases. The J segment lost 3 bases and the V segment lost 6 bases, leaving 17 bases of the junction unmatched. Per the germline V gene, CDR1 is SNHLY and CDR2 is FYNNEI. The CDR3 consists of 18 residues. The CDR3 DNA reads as TGTGCCAGCAGGCCCGTTGAGCGGGAGAGGGATGGTACAGATACGCAGTATTTT. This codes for CASRPVERERDGTDTQYF.